The text below deals with one T cell receptor beta chain. The antigen is not known. The CDR3 totals 18 residues. The germline CDR1 and CDR2 sequences are MGHRA and YSYEKL. After removal of 9 bases from V and 3 bases from J, the junction contained 22 bases not matched to a gene. This specimen comes from a study of vaccination effects on CD4 cells after COVID-19. The study's findings and limits: Convalescent patients in the study were few, and early post-infection timepoints were absent. There was only 1 of 255 vaccine-induced clones in healthy vaccinees that cross-reacted with common cold coronaviruses.

Antigen-specific CD4+ T cells were expanded with viral peptide pools in the ViraFEST assay before sequencing. Culture lasted about ten days before CD4+ T cell isolation. Either the mRNA-1273 or the BNT162b2 vaccine was given to participants as two doses. Each well held some 2.2 million PBMC cultured with 8.5 to 10 ug/ml peptides and about 10 IU/ml IL-2. Half of the medium was exchanged for IL-2 medium on both days 3 and 7. Only in-frame clones appear in the TCRdb table, and some are missing; sequencing was by immunoSEQ multiplex PCR. The table has roughly 27,000 clones, 75% to 80% seen once. Specimen: CD4+ T cells from PBMCs cultured with SARS-CoV-2 spike peptides, collected after COVID-19 vaccination. The rearrangement links TRBV4-1 to TRBJ1-2; TRBD1 matches at 7 bases. The receptor's source is a human donor who received a COVID-19 vaccine. Some clones in this sample may be carry-over from other donors' samples. Written as DNA, the CDR3 is TGCGCCAGATCCTCGGGGGGGGAAACAGGGGATGTCTACTATGGCTACACCTTC. This gives the protein CARSSGGETGDVYYGYTF.